The subject of this entry is one T cell receptor (beta chain). The entry originates in a study of T cell changes during pregnancy in multiple sclerosis. The length of the CDR3 is 16 residues. CDR1 SGHNT and CDR2 YYREEE come from the germline V gene (reference sequence). The ends were cut back, 3 bases at V and 0 bases at J, with 12 bases in the middle. Assay used: immunoSEQ multiplex PCR; TCRdb lists only in-frame clones, some missing. Of about 84,000 clones in the sample, roughly 93% were seen once. This specimen was peripheral blood, taken in the third trimester of pregnancy. The rearrangement joins TRBV5-4 to TRBJ1-4, with D uncertain. This sequence was found in a female donor with multiple sclerosis, enrolled in a pregnancy study. The CDR3 here is CASSSDGEATNEKLFF. CDR3 DNA: TGTGCCAGCAGCTCCGACGGGGAAGCAACTAATGAAAAACTGTTTTTT.